Listed here is a single T cell receptor (beta chain). Its specificity is unknown. These data are taken from a study of CXCR3-negative and CXCR3-positive naive CD8 T cells. The CDR3 is 13 amino acids. Germline CDR1 is MNHEY and CDR2 is SMNVEV (reference sequence). Findings and limits, study-wide: Partially decreased CXCR3 expression was recorded after cryopreservation, and fresh PBMCs were used in most assays. The TRBV-TRBJ usage of naive CXCR3-negative and CXCR3-positive cells was similar, but that of memory cells differed. More hydrophobic TRB CDR3s occurred in CXCR3-positive than in CXCR3-negative naive cells.

5' RACE that incorporated UMI labels was used to prepare the TRB cDNA libraries. TCRdb reworked the 5' RACE reads into one entry per CDR3 protein, no DNA. In total, the table holds approximately 88,000 distinct CDR3 sequences. The chain recombines TRBV27 with TRBJ1-5; no DNA is available, so the TRBD1 call from TCRdb remains unchecked. The source is a human donor in good health. Some clones in this sample may be carry-over from other donors' samples. Material: naive CXCR3+ CD8+ T cells from blood. The subset denotes: CD45RO-CCR7+CD27+CD95- naive CD8+ T cells expressing CXCR3 (TNR3+). The CDR3 sequence is CASSLGGLQPQHF.